This entry is about one TCR beta chain. Its specificity is unknown. The sample comes from a study of OX40 agonist ivuxolimab in advanced cancers. As for the study in general: The patients received agonistic anti-OX40 (CD134) antibody ivuxolimab. Ivuxolimab was delivered to patients intravenously every 2 weeks at doses spanning 0.01 to 10 mg/kg.

This CDR3 comprises 13 residues. Germline CDR1 reads KGHSH; CDR2 reads LQKENI. V lost 6 bases and J lost 7, with 16 bases in between. Study-level results: CD4+ T cells averaged fewer expanded clones than CD8+ T cells.

No patient had autoimmune disease or received systemic immunosuppression. Sequencing used immunoSEQ multiplex PCR; TCRdb keeps in-frame clones, though not all of them. The sample lists more than 55,000 clones, 75% to 90% occurring once. This specimen was CD4+ or CD8+ T cells sorted from blood, taken in a trial of the OX40 agonist ivuxolimab. The receptor comes from an adult with an advanced solid tumor such as melanoma, head and neck, liver or kidney cancer. This sequence joins TRBV18 and TRBJ2-7, with D tentatively TRBD1 or TRBD2 (5 bases each). CDR3 nucleotide sequence: TGTGCCAGCTCGTCCATGCCTGAGGGGGAGCAGTACTTC. Protein: CASSSMPEGEQYF.